This TCR beta chain was profiled in a study of blood T cell repertoires in COVID-19. The overall study: COVID-19 samples collected from the United States, Italy and Spain covered acute and convalescent phases. PBMCs, B-cell-depleted T cells, or T cells provided the cDNA or gDNA that made up the material.

As originally analysed: The authors estimated nucleated cell counts from reference gene primer amplification. Profiling relied on immunoSEQ multiplex PCR, and the TCRdb table lists in-frame clones only, not all of them. Clone size and V and J calls were adopted from that table, with D and trimming inferred from the DNA. The repertoire holds 50,000 to 60,000 clones, with roughly 86% as singletons. Looked up from germline, CDR1 is KGHSH and CDR2 is LQKENI. CDR3 length equals 15 residues. With 0 bases removed from V and 5 bases from J, the gap between germline ends came to 11 bases. This receptor was taken from a man in his forties with COVID-19, enrolled during active disease. The V gene is TRBV18, the J gene TRBJ2-1, with D possibly matching TRBD1 (6 bases). Material for sequencing was peripheral blood. The CDR3 nucleotides are TGTGCCAGCTCACCACCGCGAAAGGGGGACAATGAGCAGTTCTTC. Translation gives CASSPPRKGDNEQFF. The variable domain in full, with the rest retrieved from reference TRBV18 and TRBJ2-1, is NAGVMQNPRHLVRRRGQEARLRCSPMKGHSHVYWYRQLPEEGLKFMVYLQKENIIDESGMPKERFSAEFPKEGPSILRIQQVVRGDSAAYFCASSPPRKGDNEQFFGPGTRLTVL.